These T cell receptor beta chains were read from a single sample in a study of shared clonotypes between healthy human individuals. Some clones are missing from TCRdb's copy, which holds only in-frame ones; the method was immunoSEQ multiplex PCR. The profile shows 500,000 to 550,000 clones, about 96% of them singletons. The sequenced sample consisted of naive CD4+ T cells sorted from blood. Receptors were obtained from a woman between 25 and 40 years old in good health. The CDR3 runs from the conserved cysteine through the conserved F or W. A D gene is named only where the DNA matches it firmly. Expanded clones get a size class; other rows say once, few or many, or leave the size out.

V	J	D	size	CDR3	DNA
TRBV27	TRBJ2-2	NA	NA	CASSFARGATGELFF	TGTGCCAGCAGTTTCGCTAGGGGGGCAACCGGGGAGCTGTTTTTT
TRBV10-3	TRBJ2-2	NA	NA	CATLVGAVANTGELFF	TGTGCCACCCTCGTCGGGGCGGTCGCGAACACCGGGGAGCTGTTTTTT
TRBV5-1	TRBJ1-3	TRBD1	NA	CASSQQGATGNTIYF	TGCGCCAGCAGCCAACAGGGGGCAACTGGAAACACCATATATTTT
TRBV28	TRBJ2-7	TRBD2	NA	CASSLGGRIYEQYF	TGTGCCAGCAGTTTGGGCGGGAGAATCTACGAGCAGTACTTC
TRBV28	TRBJ2-5	NA	NA	CASSFGEGETQYF	TGTGCCAGCAGTTTTGGGGAAGGAGAGACCCAGTACTTC
TRBV19	TRBJ2-1	TRBD2	NA	CASSIGGSYYNEQFF	TGTGCCAGTAGTATAGGCGGGAGCTACTACAATGAGCAGTTCTTC
TRBV27	TRBJ1-5	TRBD1	NA	CAPRGGQGLQGTGNQPQHF	TGTGCCCCTAGGGGGGGACAGGGACTCCAAGGAACCGGCAATCAGCCCCAGCATTTT
TRBV5-1	TRBJ1-5	NA	NA	CASSLFSNQPQHF	TGCGCCAGCAGCTTGTTTAGCAATCAGCCCCAGCATTTT
TRBV6-6	TRBJ1-1	NA	NA	CASRPHGAEAFF	TGTGCCAGCAGACCACACGGGGCTGAAGCTTTCTTT
TRBV28	TRBJ2-2	TRBD1	NA	CASSRDRGGTGELFF	TGTGCCAGCAGTCGAGACAGGGGAGGCACCGGGGAGCTGTTTTTT
TRBV9	TRBJ2-2	TRBD2	NA	CASSSPVGGGTGELFF	TGTGCCAGCAGCTCCCCGGTTGGGGGGGGCACCGGGGAGCTGTTTTTT
TRBV9	TRBJ2-2	TRBD2	once	CASSVGMGGSTGELFF	TGTGCCAGCAGCGTAGGCATGGGGGGGAGCACCGGGGAGCTGTTTTTT
TRBV10-2	TRBJ2-3	NA	NA	CASKMGHSTDTQYF	TGCGCCAGCAAGATGGGACACAGCACAGATACGCAGTATTTT
TRBV4-1	TRBJ2-1	TRBD2	once	CASSLLAGVGNEQFF	TGCGCCAGCAGCCTTCTAGCGGGAGTAGGGAATGAGCAGTTCTTC
TRBV27	TRBJ1-1	TRBD1	NA	CASSPTPGQRMNTEAFF	TGTGCCAGCAGTCCGACCCCGGGACAGCGCATGAACACTGAAGCTTTCTTT
TRBV10-2	TRBJ1-1	NA	NA	CASSESGGVEAFF	TGCGCCAGCAGTGAGTCCGGAGGGGTGGAAGCTTTCTTT
TRBV5-1	TRBJ2-3	NA	NA	CASSSGGSGGRSDTQYF	TGCGCCAGCAGCTCCGGGGGCTCTGGAGGTCGCTCAGATACGCAGTATTTT
TRBV18	TRBJ1-2	TRBD1	NA	CASSPRDRGSYGYTF	TGTGCCAGCTCACCCCGGGACAGGGGGTCGTATGGCTACACCTTC